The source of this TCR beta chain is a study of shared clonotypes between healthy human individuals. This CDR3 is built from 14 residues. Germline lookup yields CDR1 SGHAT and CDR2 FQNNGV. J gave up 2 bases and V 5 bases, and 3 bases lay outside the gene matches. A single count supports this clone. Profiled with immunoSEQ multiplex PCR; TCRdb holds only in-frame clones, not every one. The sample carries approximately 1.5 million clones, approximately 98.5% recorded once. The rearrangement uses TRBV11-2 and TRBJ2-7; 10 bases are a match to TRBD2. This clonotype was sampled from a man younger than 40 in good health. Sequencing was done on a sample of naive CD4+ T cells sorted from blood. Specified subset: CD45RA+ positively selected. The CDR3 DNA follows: TGTGCCAGCAGCCCGGGACTAGCGCCCTACGAGCAGTACTTC. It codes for CASSPGLAPYEQYF.